This T cell receptor (beta chain) was identified in a study of shared clonotypes between healthy human individuals. Turning to the study itself: Ranging from 18 to 49 in age, donors were two women and a few men.

The data were produced by immunoSEQ multiplex PCR, yet TCRdb's version contains in-frame clones alone and is incomplete. Of over 2,000,000 clones in the sample, 90% to 95% are singletons; the top ten hold roughly 1.7%. Selected positively for CCR7 and CD45RO-negative, naive CD8 cells excluded terminally differentiated effector memory CD45RA+ cells. Germline CDR1 MDHEN, CDR2 SYDVKM. This CDR3 contains 13 residues. V was cut by 7 bases and J by 2 bases, with 10 bases left in between. Sequenced: naive CD8+ T cells from PBMCs. This rearrangement joins TRBV28 to TRBJ2-3; D unclear. The sequence came from a man younger than 35 in good health. Some clones in this sample may be carry-over from other donors' samples. CDR3 DNA: TGTGCCAGCAAAAGAACGATCACAGATACGCAGTATTTT. Encoded protein: CASKRTITDTQYF.